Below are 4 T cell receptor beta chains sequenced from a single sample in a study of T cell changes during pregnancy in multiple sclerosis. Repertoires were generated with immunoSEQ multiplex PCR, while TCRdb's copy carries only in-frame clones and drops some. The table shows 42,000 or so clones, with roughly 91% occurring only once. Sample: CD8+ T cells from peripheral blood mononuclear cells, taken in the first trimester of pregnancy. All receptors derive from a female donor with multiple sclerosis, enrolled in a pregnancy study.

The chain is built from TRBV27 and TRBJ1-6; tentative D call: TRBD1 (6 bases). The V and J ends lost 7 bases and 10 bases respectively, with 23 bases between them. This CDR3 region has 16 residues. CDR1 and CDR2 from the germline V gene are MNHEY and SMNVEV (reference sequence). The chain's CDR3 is CASTATGLQGLSPLHF. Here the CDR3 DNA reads TGTGCCAGCACCGCAACCGGCCTACAGGGTCTCTCACCCCTCCACTTT.

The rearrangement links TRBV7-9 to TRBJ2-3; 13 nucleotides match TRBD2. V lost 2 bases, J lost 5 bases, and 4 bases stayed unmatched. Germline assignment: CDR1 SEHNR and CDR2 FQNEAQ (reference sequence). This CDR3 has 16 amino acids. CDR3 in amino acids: CASSLTSGRAQDTQYF. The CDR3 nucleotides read TGTGCCAGCAGCTTAACTAGCGGGAGGGCTCAAGATACGCAGTATTTT.

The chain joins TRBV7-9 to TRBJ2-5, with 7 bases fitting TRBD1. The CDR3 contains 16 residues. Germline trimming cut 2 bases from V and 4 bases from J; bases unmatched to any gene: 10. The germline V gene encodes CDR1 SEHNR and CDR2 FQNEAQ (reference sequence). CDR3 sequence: CASSLRITRQGETQYF. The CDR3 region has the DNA TGTGCCAGCAGCTTACGTATAACCCGACAGGGAGAGACCCAGTACTTC.

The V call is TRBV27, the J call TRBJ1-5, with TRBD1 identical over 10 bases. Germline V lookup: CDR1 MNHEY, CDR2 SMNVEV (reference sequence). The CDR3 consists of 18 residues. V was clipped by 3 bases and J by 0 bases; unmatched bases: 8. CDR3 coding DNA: TGTGCCAGCAGTTTGGGACAGGGGACACTCTATAGCAATCAGCCCCAGCATTTT. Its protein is CASSLGQGTLYSNQPQHF.